These 18 T cell receptor gamma chains came from one sample sequenced in a study of gamma delta lymphoproliferative disorders and STAT genes. The receptor sequences were amplified from genomic DNA of peripheral blood mononuclear cells. TCRdb re-called the multiplex PCR reads with CATT. The top ten clones hold approximately 58% of a sample with some 2,500 gamma-chain clones, roughly 19% of them seen once. Specimen: blood. These receptors all stem from a human donor with gamma-delta T-cell large granular lymphocyte leukemia.

The chain combines TRGV2 with TRGJ1 or TRGJ2. TCRdb gives no J gene; it was assigned here by matching the DNA to germline. This CDR3 is 10 amino acids long. Germline CDR1 is EGSNGY and CDR2 is YDSYNSKV. V was clipped by 1 base and J by 9 bases; unmatched bases: 0. Here the CDR3 DNA reads TGTGCCACCTGGGACGGTAAGAAACTCTTT. This codes for CATWDGKKLF.

Remarks on this clone: Other DNA sequences in the sample encode the same CDR3. This rearrangement joins TRGV4 to TRGJ1 or TRGJ2. Matching the DNA to germline supplied the J gene, which TCRdb does not give. J gave up 5 bases and V 1 base, and 2 bases lay outside the gene matches. Germline V lookup: CDR1 EGSTGY, CDR2 YDSYTSSV. There are 12 residues in the CDR3. The CDR3 DNA is TGTGCCACCTGGGATGGAAATTATAAGAAACTCTTT. Residues: CATWDGNYKKLF.

The V call is TRGV2, the J call TRGJ1 or TRGJ2. TCRdb does not report a J gene; here it was assigned by matching the DNA to germline references. The CDR3 covers 14 residues. Germline values: CDR1 EGSNGY, CDR2 YDSYNSKV. Trimming removed 0 bases from V and 5 bases from J; junction bases left unmatched: 7. CDR3 sequence reads: CATWDGRPNYKKLF. The CDR3 DNA reads as TGTGCCACCTGGGACGGGCGTCCGAATTATAAGAAACTCTTT.

This clone has only a few counts. The chain employs TRGV4 and TRGJ1 or TRGJ2. TCRdb carries no J gene annotation; the J gene was assigned here by matching the DNA with germline. The CDR3 covers 12 residues. Germline CDR1 reads EGSTGY; CDR2 reads YDSYTSSV. The J segment lost 8 bases and the V segment lost 2 bases, leaving 6 bases of the junction unmatched. The CDR3 bases are TGTGCCACCTGGGATGACGTTGATAAGAAACTCTTT. Protein: CATWDDVDKKLF.

The rearrangement joins TRGV3 to TRGJP1. TCRdb gives no J gene; it was assigned here by matching the DNA to germline. Germline V lookup: CDR1 VTNTFY, CDR2 YDVSTARD (reference sequence). The junction had 11 bases not matched to a gene; V was cut back by 0 bases and J by 7 bases. The CDR3 contains 16 residues. DNA for the CDR3: TGTGCCACCTGGGACAGGCTTCCTACCCGTGGTTGGTTCAAGATATTT. Amino acids: CATWDRLPTRGWFKIF.

Only a few counts were recorded for this clone. The rearrangement joins TRGV9 to TRGJ1 or TRGJ2. Because TCRdb records no J gene, it was assigned here through a match of the DNA to germline. Unmatched junction bases numbered 3, after V lost 2 bases and J lost 5 bases. The CDR3 spans 12 residues. CDR1 and CDR2 from the germline V gene are GITISATS and ISYDGTV (reference sequence). CDR3 residues: CALWEDHYKKLF. For the CDR3, the DNA is TGTGCCTTGTGGGAGGACCATTATAAGAAACTCTTT.

This clone has just a few counts. The chain combines TRGV2 with TRGJ1 or TRGJ2. TCRdb lists no J gene, so it was determined here by aligning the DNA to germline. V was pared by 2 bases and J by 4 bases, with 5 bases of the junction left unmatched. The CDR3 spans 13 residues. Germline-derived CDR1 and CDR2 are EGSNGY and YDSYNSKV. CDR3 loop: CATWDVGYYKKLF. For the CDR3, the DNA is TGTGCCACCTGGGACGTTGGGTATTATAAGAAACTCTTT.

This clone rates as medium-sized. The same CDR3 also results from other DNA sequences found in this sample. The CDR3 DNA reads TGTGCCACCTGGGATGGGTATAAGAAACTCTTT. Its protein is CATWDGYKKLF. This chain connects TRGV4 to TRGJ1 or TRGJ2. TCRdb offers no J gene call, so here the DNA was matched to germline to obtain one. Germline V gene sequence: CDR1 EGSTGY, CDR2 YDSYTSSV. V dropped 0 bases and J dropped 7; count of bases not matched to a gene: 0. This CDR3 is built from 11 residues.

The V call is TRGV4, the J call TRGJP2. No J gene was available from TCRdb, and it was assigned here by a germline match of the DNA. CDR1 and CDR2 from the germline V gene are EGSTGY and YDSYTSSV. With V trimmed by 4 bases and J by 0 bases, 2 bases remained unmatched. The CDR3 covers 14 residues. The CDR3 reads CATWEDSSDWIKTF. In nucleotides, the CDR3 is TGTGCCACCTGGGAAGATAGTAGTGATTGGATCAAGACGTTT.

V is TRGV2 and J is TRGJP2. TCRdb offers no J gene call, so here the DNA was matched to germline to obtain one. The germline V gene encodes CDR1 EGSNGY and CDR2 YDSYNSKV. The CDR3 is made up of 19 amino acids. The trim removed 12 bases at V and 0 bases at J, leaving 25 bases unmatched. CDR3 nucleotide sequence: TGTGCCCAGCCTCACTATAACCCCCCCGAGAATAGTAGTGATTGGATCAAGACGTTT. It yields the protein CAQPHYNPPENSSDWIKTF.

This clone counts as medium-sized (0.01 to 0.1%). The chain joins TRGV10 to TRGJP1. TCRdb offers no J gene call, so here the DNA was matched to germline to obtain one. TRGV10 is flagged as an ORF with uncertain function. With V trimmed by 8 bases and J by 4 bases, 5 bases remained unmatched. The CDR3 sequence is 13 residues long. The CDR3 here is CAAWDLTGWFKIF. CDR3 DNA sequence: TGTGCTGCGTGGGATCTCACTGGTTGGTTCAAGATATTT.

This clone was seen a handful of times. This chain links TRGV5 with TRGJ1 or TRGJ2. The J gene comes from matching the DNA to germline here; TCRdb lacks it. Germline V gives CDR1 VINAFY, CDR2 YDVSNSKD. V lost 0 bases to trimming and J lost 3 bases; unmatched junction nucleotides: 8. The CDR3 extends over 15 amino acids. CDR3 amino acids: CATWDRRTIYYKKLF. CDR3 coding DNA: TGTGCCACCTGGGACAGGCGTACGATTTATTATAAGAAACTCTTT.

This clone was seen a handful of times. The genes are TRGV4 and TRGJ1 or TRGJ2. Matching the DNA to germline supplied the J gene, which TCRdb does not give. CDR1 is EGSTGY and CDR2 is YDSYTSSV in the germline V gene. The CDR3 spans 13 residues. V shed 5 bases, J shed 2 bases, and the junction held 6 bases outside the gene matches. CDR3 in DNA: TGTGCCACCTGGGCCCCATATTATTATAAGAAACTCTTT. It yields the protein CATWAPYYYKKLF.

The sample holds a few counts of this clone. Called V gene: TRGV5; the J gene was not called. This CDR3 is built from 9 residues. Germline lookup yields CDR1 VINAFY and CDR2 YDVSNSKD. The CDR3 spells CATWDRRLF. In DNA, the CDR3 is TGTGCCACCTGGGACAGGCGACTCTTT.

This clone showed up just a few times. The genes are TRGV8 and TRGJ1 or TRGJ2. No J segment appears in TCRdb, so it was assigned here by matching the sequence to germline. CDR1 and CDR2 from the germline V gene are VENAVY and YDSYNSRV. V gave up 0 bases and J gave up 10 bases; unmatched junction bases: 6. This CDR3 comprises 12 residues. The CDR3 region has the DNA TGTGCCACCTGGGATAGGCCCTCAAAGAAACTCTTT. The encoded protein is CATWDRPSKKLF.

The rearrangement joins TRGV2 to TRGJ1 or TRGJ2. Here the J gene was assigned by germline matching of the DNA, as TCRdb has none. The CDR3 runs to 15 residues. The ends lost 3 bases at V and 0 bases at J; junction bases unmatched: 8. The germline V gene encodes CDR1 EGSNGY and CDR2 YDSYNSKV. The CDR3 coding sequence is TGTGCCACCTGGGACCGAGCCACGAATTATTATAAGAAACTCTTT. The encoded protein is CATWDRATNYYKKLF.

The genes are TRGV10 and TRGJ1 or TRGJ2. In the absence of a J gene in TCRdb, the DNA was matched to germline to assign it here. TRGV10 is an ORF for which the function is uncertain. V lost 8 bases to trimming and J lost 0 bases; unmatched junction nucleotides: 5. This CDR3 contains 13 residues. In DNA form, the CDR3 reads TGTGCTGCGTGGCCTATGAATTATTATAAGAAACTCTTT. Translated, it gives CAAWPMNYYKKLF.

There are a few counts of this clone. Other DNA sequences in this sample translate to the same CDR3. The rearrangement uses TRGV2 and TRGJ1 or TRGJ2. TCRdb leaves out the J gene; it was filled in here by matching the DNA to germline. The CDR3 has 13 residues. Looked up from germline, CDR1 is EGSNGY and CDR2 is YDSYNSKV. Trimming at V came to 0 bases and at J to 7 bases, leaving 6 bases not matched to a gene. The CDR3 is CATWDGRGYKKLF. CDR3 nucleotide sequence: TGTGCCACCTGGGACGGGCGGGGATATAAGAAACTCTTT.